Sequencing of this T cell receptor beta chain was carried out in a study of response to subunit inactivated influenza vaccine. Points from the study as a whole: New T cells are recruited in small numbers by each seasonal influenza vaccination, according to the authors' suggestion.

TCRdb reanalysed the RT-PCR reads using MiXCR and keeps one entry per CDR3 protein. This table holds about 650,000 distinct CDR3 sequences, approximately 14% found once. The sample holds a few counts of this clonotype. Its specificity is unknown. The receptor comes from a man aged 50-59 years who received an inactivated influenza vaccine. Sequenced material: PBMCs from blood, taken 12 days after vaccination.

CDR3 sequence reads: CASSTTGGMNTEAFF. In DNA form, the CDR3 reads TGTGCCAGTAGTACGACAGGGGGTATGAACACTGAAGCTTTCTTT. The V and J genes are TRBV19 and TRBJ1-1, with 9 bases identical to TRBD1. Trimming cost V 4 bases and J 0 bases; bases outside gene matches: 3. Germline CDR1 is LNHDA and CDR2 is SQIVND (reference sequence). The CDR3 consists of 15 residues.